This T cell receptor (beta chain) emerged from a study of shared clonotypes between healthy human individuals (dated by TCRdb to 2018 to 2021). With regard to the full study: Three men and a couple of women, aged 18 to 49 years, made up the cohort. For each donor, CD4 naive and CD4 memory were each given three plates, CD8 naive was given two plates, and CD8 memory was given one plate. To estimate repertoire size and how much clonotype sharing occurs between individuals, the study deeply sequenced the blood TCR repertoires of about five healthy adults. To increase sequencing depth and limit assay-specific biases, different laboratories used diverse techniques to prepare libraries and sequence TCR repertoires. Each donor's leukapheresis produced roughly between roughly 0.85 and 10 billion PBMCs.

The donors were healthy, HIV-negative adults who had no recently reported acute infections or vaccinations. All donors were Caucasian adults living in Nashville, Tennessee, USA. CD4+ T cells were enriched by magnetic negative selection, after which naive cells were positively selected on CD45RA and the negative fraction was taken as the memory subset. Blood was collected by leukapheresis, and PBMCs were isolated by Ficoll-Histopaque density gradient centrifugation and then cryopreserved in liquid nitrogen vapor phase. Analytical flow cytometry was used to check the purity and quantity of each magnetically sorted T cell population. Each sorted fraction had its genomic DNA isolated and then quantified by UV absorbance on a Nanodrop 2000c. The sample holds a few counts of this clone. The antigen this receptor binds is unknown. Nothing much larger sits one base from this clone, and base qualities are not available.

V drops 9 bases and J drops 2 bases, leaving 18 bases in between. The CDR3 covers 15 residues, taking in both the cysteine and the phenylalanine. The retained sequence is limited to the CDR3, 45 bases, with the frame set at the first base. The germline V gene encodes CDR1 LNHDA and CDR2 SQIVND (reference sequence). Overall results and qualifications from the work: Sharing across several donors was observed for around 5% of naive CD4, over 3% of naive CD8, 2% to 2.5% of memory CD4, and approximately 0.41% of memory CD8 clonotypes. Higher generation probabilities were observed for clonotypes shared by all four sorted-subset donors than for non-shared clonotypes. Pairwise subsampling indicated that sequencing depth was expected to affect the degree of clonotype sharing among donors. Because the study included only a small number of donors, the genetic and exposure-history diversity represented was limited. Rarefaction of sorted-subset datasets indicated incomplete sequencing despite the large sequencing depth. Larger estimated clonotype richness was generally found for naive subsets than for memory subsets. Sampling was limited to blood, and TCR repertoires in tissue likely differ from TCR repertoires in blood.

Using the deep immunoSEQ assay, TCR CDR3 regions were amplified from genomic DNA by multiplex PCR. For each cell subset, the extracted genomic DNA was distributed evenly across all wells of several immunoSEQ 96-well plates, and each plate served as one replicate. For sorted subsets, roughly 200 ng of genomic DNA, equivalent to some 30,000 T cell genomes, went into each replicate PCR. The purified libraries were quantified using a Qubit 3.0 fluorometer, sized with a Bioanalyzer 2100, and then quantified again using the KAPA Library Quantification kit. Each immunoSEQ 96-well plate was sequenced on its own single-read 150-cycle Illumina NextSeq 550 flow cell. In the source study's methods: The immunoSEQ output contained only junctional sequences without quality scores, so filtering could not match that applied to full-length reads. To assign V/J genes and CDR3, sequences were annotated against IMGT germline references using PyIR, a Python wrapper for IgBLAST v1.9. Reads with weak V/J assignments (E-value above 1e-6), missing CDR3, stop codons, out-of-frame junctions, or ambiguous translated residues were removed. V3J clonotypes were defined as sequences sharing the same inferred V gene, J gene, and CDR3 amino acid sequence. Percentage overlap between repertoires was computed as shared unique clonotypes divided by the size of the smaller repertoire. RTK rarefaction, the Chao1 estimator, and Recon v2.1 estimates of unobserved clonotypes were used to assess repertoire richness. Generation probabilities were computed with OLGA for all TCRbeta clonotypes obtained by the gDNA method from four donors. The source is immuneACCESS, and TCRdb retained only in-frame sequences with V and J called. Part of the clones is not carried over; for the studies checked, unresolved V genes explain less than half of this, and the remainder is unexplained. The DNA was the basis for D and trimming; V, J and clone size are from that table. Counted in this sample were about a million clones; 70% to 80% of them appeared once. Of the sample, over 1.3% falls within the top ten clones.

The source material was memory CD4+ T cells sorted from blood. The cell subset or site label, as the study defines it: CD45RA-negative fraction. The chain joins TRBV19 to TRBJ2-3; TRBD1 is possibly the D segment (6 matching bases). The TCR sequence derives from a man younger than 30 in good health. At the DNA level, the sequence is TGTGCCAGCTCGAAAGAGGGGGTCCTCACAGATACGCAGTATTTT. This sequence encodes CASSKEGVLTDTQYF.